This TCR beta chain stems from a study of blood T cell repertoires in COVID-19. Study details: Researchers got acute and convalescent COVID-19 samples from the United States, Italy and Spain. From T cells, B-cell-depleted T cells, or PBMCs came the material, which was cDNA or gDNA.

This CDR3 region has 18 residues. Losses at the gene ends were 2 bases for V and 6 bases for J; bases not matched to a gene: 11. The germline CDR1 and CDR2 sequences are SGHRS and YFSETQ. Clones were read by immunoSEQ multiplex PCR, and TCRdb kept only the in-frame ones, dropping some. The sample has 100,000 or so clones; roughly 87% are singletons. The gene calls are TRBV5-1 and TRBJ2-1; the match to TRBD2 covers 13 bases. The TCR originated in a woman aged 60-75 years with acute or convalescent COVID-19. The sequenced material came from peripheral blood. CDR3 in amino acids: CASSLLAGGPGSINEQFF. CDR3 sequence (DNA): TGCGCCAGCAGCTTACTAGCGGGAGGGCCCGGGTCTATCAATGAGCAGTTCTTC.